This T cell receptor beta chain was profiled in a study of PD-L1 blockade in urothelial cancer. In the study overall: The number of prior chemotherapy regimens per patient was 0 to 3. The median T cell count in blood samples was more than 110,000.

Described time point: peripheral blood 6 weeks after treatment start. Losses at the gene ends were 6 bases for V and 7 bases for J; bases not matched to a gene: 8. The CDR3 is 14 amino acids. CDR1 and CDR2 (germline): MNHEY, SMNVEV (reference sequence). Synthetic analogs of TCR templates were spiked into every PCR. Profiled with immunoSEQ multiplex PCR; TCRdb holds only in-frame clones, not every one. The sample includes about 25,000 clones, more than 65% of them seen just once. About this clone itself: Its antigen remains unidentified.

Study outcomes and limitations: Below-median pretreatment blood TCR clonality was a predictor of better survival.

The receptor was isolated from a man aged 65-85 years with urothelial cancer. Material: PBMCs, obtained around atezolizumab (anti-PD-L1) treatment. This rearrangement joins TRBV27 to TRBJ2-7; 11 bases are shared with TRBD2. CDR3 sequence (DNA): TGTGCCAGCAGCGTAGCGGGAGGGCCGAGTGAGCAGTACTTC. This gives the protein CASSVAGGPSEQYF.